The next 11 T cell receptor beta chains were all read from a single sample in a study of blood T cell repertoires in COVID-19. Method: immunoSEQ multiplex PCR; TCRdb's copy keeps in-frame clones and lacks some. Of 250,000 to 350,000 clones listed, approximately 90% are singletons. The specimen was peripheral blood. These receptors were obtained from a woman aged 50 to 60 who had recovered from COVID-19.

This clone was counted once. The chain has TRBV7-2 and TRBJ2-7, with D unresolved. Germline V gives CDR1 SGHTA, CDR2 FQGNSA. The ends were cut back, 1 base at V and 2 bases at J, with 12 bases in the middle. CDR3 length equals 15 residues. CDR3 sequence: CASSLVAGSPYEQYF. CDR3 bases: TGTGCCAGCAGCTTAGTAGCCGGAAGCCCCTACGAGCAGTACTTC.

The rearrangement joins TRBV15 to TRBJ1-5, with 7 positions matching TRBD1. V was clipped by 8 bases and J by 7 bases; unmatched bases: 11. The CDR3 is made up of 14 amino acids. Germline CDR1 and CDR2: LNHNV and YYDKDF (reference sequence). DNA for the CDR3: TGTGCCACCGCGGGACAGCGTACCTTGCAGCCCCAGCATTTT. It specifies CATAGQRTLQPQHF.

This sequence joins TRBV5-5 and TRBJ2-2, with 8 bases aligning to TRBD2. V was clipped by 4 bases and J by 2 bases; unmatched bases: 13. The CDR3 runs 18 residues. Germline CDR1 reads SGHKS; CDR2 reads YYEKEE (reference sequence). The chain's CDR3 is CASSPLITGLANTGELFF. As DNA, the CDR3 is TGTGCCAGCAGCCCCTTGATTACTGGACTAGCCAACACCGGGGAGCTGTTTTTT.

The rearrangement joins TRBV6-5 to TRBJ1-2, with a tentative D call TRBD1 (5 bases). This CDR3 has 13 residues. Trimming shortened V by 6 bases and J by 1 base, and 9 bases separated the two germline ends. CDR1 is MNHEY, CDR2 SVGAGI, per germline. The CDR3 DNA follows: TGTGCCAGCAGCTGGGGGGGTAACTATGGCTACACCTTC. This codes for CASSWGGNYGYTF.

This chain connects TRBV9 to TRBJ1-1; TRBD1 is a possible D gene (5 bases). Looked up from germline, CDR1 is SGDLS and CDR2 is YYNGEE. This CDR3 is 15 amino acids long. V was pared by 1 base and J by 8 bases, with 18 bases between. CDR3 region: CASSVSPGGGREAFF. CDR3 DNA sequence: TGTGCCAGCAGCGTAAGCCCCGGGGGGGGTAGAGAAGCTTTCTTT.

The sample holds a few counts of this clone. The chain uses TRBV5-6 and TRBJ2-1, with D perhaps TRBD2 (7 bases). Germline CDR1 reads SGHDT; CDR2 reads YYEEEE. Trimming cost V 3 bases and J 5 bases, with 15 bases left between them. The length of the CDR3 is 15 residues. CDR3 sequence: CASSSGGLGNNEQFF. In DNA, the CDR3 is TGTGCCAGCAGCTCCGGGGGGCTGGGGAACAATGAGCAGTTCTTC.

This clone has just a few counts. The chain uses TRBV4-2 and TRBJ2-1; the D gene is possibly TRBD2 (5 bases). V lost 2 bases and J 3 bases, leaving 14 bases between the germline ends. Germline V gene data show CDR1 as LGHNA and CDR2 as YNFKEQ. CDR3 length: 16 amino acids. The DNA of the CDR3 is TGTGCCAGCAGCCAAATGGCGGGTTCAGGCTACAATGAGCAGTTCTTC. This codes for CASSQMAGSGYNEQFF.

V and J are TRBV18 and TRBJ1-2; 10 bases are a match to TRBD1. The CDR3 runs 15 residues. The ends lost 3 bases at V and 6 bases at J; junction bases unmatched: 7. Per the germline V gene, CDR1 is KGHSH and CDR2 is LQKENI. For the CDR3, the DNA is TGTGCCAGCTCACCCCGGACAGGGGGGAACGATGGCTACACCTTC. It specifies CASSPRTGGNDGYTF.

This clone appeared once. The chain recombines TRBV7-8 with TRBJ1-6; D is unresolved. CDR3 size: 15 residues. V was shortened by 0 bases and J by 5 bases, with 8 bases between the two germline ends. Germline CDR1 reads SGHVS; CDR2 reads FQNEAQ. The CDR3 DNA follows: TGTGCCAGCAGCTTAGCGAGGGCAAATAATTCACCCCTCCACTTT. It translates to CASSLARANNSPLHF.

The CDR3, as DNA: TGTGCCAGTAGTATAGGGCAGGGGACGAACACTGAAGCTTTCTTT. This encodes CASSIGQGTNTEAFF. V gene TRBV19 combines with J gene TRBJ1-1, with D maybe TRBD1 (6 bases). Germline CDR1 LNHDA, CDR2 SQIVND (reference sequence). The CDR3 sequence is 15 residues long. Trimming took off 1 base at V and 1 base at J, with 10 bases between the two ends.

The chain links TRBV3-1 (or the pseudogene TRBV3-2) to TRBJ2-1; D not certain. Germline V gene data show CDR1 as LGHDT and CDR2 as YNNKEL (reference sequence). V lost 1 base, J lost 6 bases, and 10 bases lay in between. The length of the CDR3 is 14 residues. The CDR3 DNA reads TGTGCCAGCAGCCAAGGCGTGGTACTCAATGAGCAGTTCTTC. Translated: CASSQGVVLNEQFF.